This record concerns one TCR beta chain sequence. Participants were aged 18 to 89 years, lived in 25 or so US areas, and enrolled virtually. Participant reports of clinical history set cohort assignment. Cohort 3 recovered donors had two negative PCRs, clearance, or symptom resolution. These data originate in a study of blood T cell repertoires in COVID-19. Study context: Specimens from acute and convalescent COVID-19 originated in the United States, Italy and Spain.

CDR1 and CDR2 from the germline V gene are MNHEY and SMNVEV (reference sequence). Trimming took 3 bases from V and 2 from J, leaving 10 bases between them. This CDR3 is 14 amino acids long. The repertoire was sequenced with immunoSEQ multiplex PCR; TCRdb's copy has only in-frame clones and lacks some. Found here are 130,000 to 150,000 clones, 85% of them singletons; the top ten hold about 6.1%. This TCR came from a woman between 40 and 55 years old who had recovered from COVID-19. V usage is TRBV27 and J usage is TRBJ1-2, with D possibly matching TRBD1 (5 bases). The sample consisted of PBMCs or T cells enriched from blood (not recorded which). The CDR3 protein is CASSLAGRNYGYTF. The CDR3 coding sequence is TGTGCCAGCAGTTTGGCAGGGCGAAACTATGGCTACACCTTC.